What follows are 26 T cell receptor beta chains derived from one specimen sequenced in a study of OX40 agonist ivuxolimab in advanced cancers. Libraries were prepared by immunoSEQ multiplex PCR; TCRdb keeps only in-frame clonotypes and omits some of them. This sample has fewer than 70,000 clones, with around 90% found just once. The sample was CD4+ or CD8+ T cells sorted from blood, taken in a trial of the OX40 agonist ivuxolimab. The source is an adult with an advanced solid tumor such as melanoma, head and neck, liver or kidney cancer.

The sample holds a few counts of this clone. This chain joins TRBV6-6 and TRBJ1-2; D may be TRBD1 (6 bases). The CDR3 contains 14 residues. Per the germline V gene, CDR1 is MNHNY and CDR2 is SVGAGI (reference sequence). Deletions cut 4 bases from V and 4 bases from J, with 13 bases between. CDR3 in DNA: TGTGCCAGCAGTTTCCGGACAGCCGCCTATGGCTACACCTTC. Translating it yields CASSFRTAAYGYTF.

The chain couples TRBV6-6 to TRBJ2-7; TRBD1 matches at 8 bases. Germline CDR1 MNHNY, CDR2 SVGAGI (reference sequence). V lost 4 bases and J lost 4; bases outside the gene matches: 6. The CDR3 runs to 14 residues. The CDR3 DNA reads TGTGCCAGCAGTTTAGGACAGGGAGTGTACGAGCAGTACTTC. Translation gives CASSLGQGVYEQYF.

The chain has TRBV4-2 and TRBJ1-2; maybe TRBD1 (5 bases). This CDR3 has 12 amino acids. CDR1 and CDR2 from the germline V gene are LGHNA and YNFKEQ. Trimming pared 0 bases from V and 7 bases from J, leaving 6 bases between. The CDR3 sequence is CASSQETVGYTF. In nucleotides, the CDR3 is TGTGCCAGCAGCCAAGAGACAGTTGGCTACACCTTC.

The CDR3 loop is CASSQEFGSSSYNEQFF. In nucleotides, the CDR3 is TGCGCCAGCAGCCAAGAATTCGGCTCCAGCTCCTACAATGAGCAGTTCTTC. The chain uses TRBV4-3 and TRBJ2-1; D remains unclear. The CDR3 covers 17 residues. Germline V gives CDR1 LGHNA, CDR2 YSLEER. The V end was cut by 0 bases, the J end by 0 bases, with 12 bases between.

The rearrangement joins TRBV7-2 to TRBJ1-5; D possibly corresponds to TRBD1 (6 bases). Germline-derived CDR1 and CDR2 are SGHTA and FQGNSA. The CDR3 is made up of 15 amino acids. The V end lost 0 bases, the J end lost 5 bases, and 11 bases lay between the germline ends. CDR3 bases: TGTGCCAGCAGCTTAGCGGGGGCTGGGTATCAGCCCCAGCATTTT. Amino acid sequence: CASSLAGAGYQPQHF.

This clone was picked up one time. V is TRBV2 and J is TRBJ2-7; 12 bases align to TRBD2. This CDR3 has 13 amino acids. Trimming at V came to 10 bases and at J to 3 bases, leaving 4 bases not matched to a gene. Per germline, CDR1 SNHLY and CDR2 FYNNEI. DNA of the CDR3: TGTGCCATTCGGACTAGCGGGAACTACGAGCAGTACTTC. The encoded protein is CAIRTSGNYEQYF.

V usage is TRBV7-3 and J usage is TRBJ2-2; a possible D gene is TRBD2 (6 bases). From germline, CDR1 is SGHTA and CDR2 FQGTGA. CDR3 length: 16 residues. Trimming took off 3 bases at V and 0 bases at J, with 11 bases between the two ends. DNA for the CDR3: TGTGCCAGCAGCTTGATCGGGACTGCGAACACCGGGGAGCTGTTTTTT. Translation gives CASSLIGTANTGELFF.

Only one count was recorded for this clone. The gene calls are TRBV19 and TRBJ1-5, with 8 positions matching TRBD1. Germline CDR1 is LNHDA and CDR2 is SQIVND (reference sequence). The CDR3 covers 15 residues. V shed 6 bases, J shed 3 bases, and the junction held 7 bases outside the gene matches. The CDR3 coding sequence is TGTGCCAGTAGGATCAGGGGGCCGGTCAATCAGCCCCAGCATTTT. Translated: CASRIRGPVNQPQHF.

This sequence joins TRBV7-6 and TRBJ2-1; no definite D call. This CDR3 spans 11 amino acids. V lost 2 bases and J 9 bases, leaving 5 bases between the germline ends. The germline gives CDR1 SGHVS, CDR2 FNYEAQ. CDR3 loop: CASSLLVEQFF. The CDR3 nucleotides are TGTGCCAGCAGCTTATTGGTTGAGCAGTTCTTC. The full variable domain, its missing parts supplied by reference TRBV7-6 and TRBJ2-1, is GAGVSQSPRYKVTKRGQDVALRCDPISGHVSLYWYRQALGQGPEFLTYFNYEAQQDKSGLPNDRFSAERPEGSISTLTIQRTEQRDSAMYRCASSLLVEQFFGPGTRLTVL.

J is TRBJ2-1 and V is TRBV11-3; no clear D gene. Germline CDR1 SGHNT, CDR2 YENEEA. The CDR3 totals 15 residues. V was cut by 1 base and J by 12 bases, with 19 bases left in between. For the CDR3, the DNA is TGTGCCAGCAGCTTAGTTGCGGCTACGCCGCTGGGGCAGTTCTTC. Amino acids: CASSLVAATPLGQFF.

This clone was detected only once. V gene TRBV6-6 combines with J gene TRBJ2-1; 14 bases fit TRBD2. CDR1 is MNHNY and CDR2 is SVGAGI in the germline V gene (reference sequence). This CDR3 region has 14 residues. Trimming removed 6 bases from V and 10 bases from J; junction bases left unmatched: 5. The CDR3 DNA sequence: TGTGCCAGCAGCAAGACTAGCGGGAGGGCAGAGCAGTTCTTC. Protein: CASSKTSGRAEQFF.

This rearrangement joins TRBV28 to TRBJ2-3; no firm D call. CDR1 and CDR2 from the germline V gene are MDHEN and SYDVKM. The CDR3 is 12 residues long. V dropped 8 bases and J dropped 5 bases, with 11 bases sitting between them. CDR3 DNA sequence: TGTGCCAGCCGGAGCCTTAGAGATACGCAGTATTTT. It translates to CASRSLRDTQYF.

This rearrangement joins TRBV30 to TRBJ1-1; 7 nucleotides align to TRBD1. After removal of 2 bases from V and 3 bases from J, the junction contained 12 bases not matched to a gene. The germline V gene has CDR1 GTSNPN and CDR2 SVGIG (reference sequence). The CDR3 sequence is 16 residues long. The CDR3 protein is CAWSWGETGADTEAFF. The CDR3 bases are TGTGCCTGGAGTTGGGGCGAAACAGGGGCGGACACTGAAGCTTTCTTT.

The chain is built from TRBV6-6 and TRBJ2-5, with D perhaps TRBD1 or TRBD2 (5 bases each). V gave up 6 bases and J gave up 2 bases, with 10 bases separating them. The CDR3 has 13 amino acids. Germline V gene lookup returns CDR1 MNHNY and CDR2 SVGAGI (reference sequence). The CDR3 reads CASRRGLQETQYF. The CDR3 region has the DNA TGTGCCAGCAGGAGGGGTCTACAAGAGACCCAGTACTTC.

This chain connects TRBV5-5 to TRBJ2-3, with TRBD1 identical over 8 bases. V dropped 4 bases and J dropped 1; count of bases not matched to a gene: 8. The CDR3 length is 16 residues. Germline V lookup: CDR1 SGHKS, CDR2 YYEKEE (reference sequence). Written as DNA, the CDR3 is TGTGCCAGCAGCATCACCCCGGACAGGGGCACAGATACGCAGTATTTT. It yields the protein CASSITPDRGTDTQYF. Full variable domain (outside the CDR3, taken from reference TRBV5-5 and TRBJ2-3): DAGVTQSPTHLIKTRGQQVTLRCSPISGHKSVSWYQQVLGQGPQFIFQYYEKEERGRGNFPDRFSARQFPNYSSELNVNALLLGDSALYLCASSITPDRGTDTQYFGPGTRLTVL.

The V and J genes are TRBV29-1 and TRBJ2-7; D not resolved. CDR3 length: 13 residues. Deletions cut 5 bases from V and 1 base from J, with 12 bases between. Looked up from germline, CDR1 is SQVTM and CDR2 is ANQGSEA. CDR3 protein: CSVLRPESYEQYF. For the CDR3, the DNA is TGCAGCGTTCTCCGACCAGAATCCTACGAGCAGTACTTC.

This sequence joins TRBV7-2 and TRBJ2-7, with a possible D match to TRBD2 (6 bases). The CDR3 spans 15 residues. Trimming cost V 1 base and J 0 bases, with 10 bases left between them. Germline lookup yields CDR1 SGHTA and CDR2 FQGNSA. The CDR3 DNA is TGTGCCAGCAGCTTAGGGGGGGTCTCCTCCTACGAGCAGTACTTC. Amino acid sequence: CASSLGGVSSYEQYF.

This rearrangement joins TRBV5-1 to TRBJ2-1, with D possibly TRBD2 on 5 matching bases. The CDR3 runs to 13 residues. Germline values: CDR1 SGHRS, CDR2 YFSETQ. V was shortened by 0 bases and J by 9 bases, with 10 bases between the two germline ends. CDR3 sequence: CASSLGEMIEQFF. In DNA form, the CDR3 reads TGCGCCAGCAGCTTGGGGGAGATGATTGAGCAGTTCTTC.

The chain combines TRBV25-1 with TRBJ2-5; 10 bases match TRBD2. CDR3 size: 14 residues. Germline V gene lookup returns CDR1 MGHDK and CDR2 SYGVNS. The V segment lost 5 bases and the J segment 3 bases; nucleotides outside the gene matches: 3. The CDR3 loop reads CASSLLAGEETQYF. The CDR3 DNA reads TGTGCCAGCAGTCTTCTAGCGGGAGAAGAGACCCAGTACTTC.

The chain couples TRBV5-1 to TRBJ2-1; 13 bases map to TRBD2. The V and J ends lost 0 bases and 6 bases, in that order; junction bases with no gene match: 3. The germline V gene has CDR1 SGHRS and CDR2 YFSETQ. The CDR3 runs to 16 residues. CDR3 sequence: CASSLAGLAGSNEQFF. In DNA form, the CDR3 reads TGCGCCAGCAGCTTGGCGGGACTAGCGGGGTCCAATGAGCAGTTCTTC.

The chain has TRBV28 and TRBJ2-7; TRBD1 or TRBD2 may be the D gene (6 bases each). The germline gives CDR1 MDHEN, CDR2 SYDVKM. This CDR3 is 15 amino acids long. V lost 4 bases and J 4 bases, leaving 17 bases between the germline ends. The CDR3 region has the DNA TGTGCCAGCAGTTCGCCACCGGGGGCAAAGTACGAGCAGTACTTC. Translation gives CASSSPPGAKYEQYF.

The chain couples TRBV19 to TRBJ2-4; TRBD1 agrees at 8 bases. V shed 6 bases, J shed 6 bases, and the junction held 7 bases outside the gene matches. This CDR3 is built from 14 residues. The germline gives CDR1 LNHDA, CDR2 SQIVND (reference sequence). CDR3 residues: CASSLRDRRNIQYF. DNA for the CDR3: TGTGCCAGTAGCCTACGGGACAGGAGAAACATTCAGTACTTC.

This chain connects TRBV6-6 to TRBJ2-1; 10 bases align to TRBD2. The J segment lost 5 bases and the V segment lost 2 bases, leaving 6 bases of the junction unmatched. The CDR3 runs to 16 residues. Germline V gives CDR1 MNHNY, CDR2 SVGAGI (reference sequence). CDR3 in amino acids: CASSYIGTSADNEQFF. CDR3 coding DNA: TGTGCCAGCAGTTACATCGGGACTAGCGCGGACAATGAGCAGTTCTTC.

This chain connects TRBV7-8 to TRBJ1-1; a possible D gene is TRBD1 (5 bases). This CDR3 has 15 residues. Germline CDR1 is SGHVS and CDR2 is FQNEAQ. V gave up 5 bases and J gave up 6 bases, with 19 bases separating them. DNA of the CDR3: TGTGCCAGCAGCCCCTCGGCAGGGCTGGGTGCTGAAGCTTTCTTT. The encoded protein is CASSPSAGLGAEAFF.

The chain joins TRBV6-6 to TRBJ1-5; tentatively, D is TRBD1 (5 bases). This CDR3 is built from 16 residues. From germline, CDR1 is MNHNY and CDR2 SVGAGI (reference sequence). V lost 0 bases to trimming and J lost 3 bases, with 12 bases between them. For the CDR3, the DNA is TGTGCCAGCAGTTACTCTTCTCCCGGGGCCAATCAGCCCCAGCATTTT. Its protein product is CASSYSSPGANQPQHF.

V gene TRBV5-8 combines with J gene TRBJ1-1; no clear D gene. CDR1 is SGHTS, CDR2 YDEGEE, per germline. V was pared by 2 bases and J by 1 base, with 6 bases between. The CDR3 is made up of 13 amino acids. This CDR3 reads CASSFSGNTEAFF. The CDR3 nucleotides read TGTGCCAGCAGCTTTTCCGGGAACACTGAAGCTTTCTTT.